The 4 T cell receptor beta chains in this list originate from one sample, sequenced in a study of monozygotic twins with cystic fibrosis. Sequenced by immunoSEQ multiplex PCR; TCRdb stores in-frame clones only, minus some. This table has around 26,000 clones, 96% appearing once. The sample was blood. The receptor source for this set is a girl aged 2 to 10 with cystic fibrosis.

The CDR3 loop is CSVSGTGAAYEQYF. In nucleotides, the CDR3 is TGCAGCGTCTCCGGGACAGGGGCTGCCTACGAGCAGTACTTC. The chain employs TRBV29-1 and TRBJ2-7; 10 bases line up with TRBD1. This CDR3 spans 14 amino acids. The V gene's germline CDR1 is SQVTM and CDR2 ANQGSEA. V lost 6 bases, J lost 2 bases, and 7 bases stayed unmatched.

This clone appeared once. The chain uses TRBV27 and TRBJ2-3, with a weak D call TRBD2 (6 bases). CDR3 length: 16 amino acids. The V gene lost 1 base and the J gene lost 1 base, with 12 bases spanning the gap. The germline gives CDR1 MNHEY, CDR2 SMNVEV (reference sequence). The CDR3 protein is CASSLLLASGTDTQYF. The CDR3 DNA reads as TGTGCCAGCAGTTTATTACTGGCTAGCGGCACAGATACGCAGTATTTT.

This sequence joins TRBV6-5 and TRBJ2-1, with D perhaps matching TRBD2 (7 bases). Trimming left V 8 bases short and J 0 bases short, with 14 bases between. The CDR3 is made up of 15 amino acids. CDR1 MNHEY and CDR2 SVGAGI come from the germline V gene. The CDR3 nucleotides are TGTGCCAGCCAAAACGGGGGGCCCTCCTACAATGAGCAGTTCTTC. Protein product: CASQNGGPSYNEQFF.

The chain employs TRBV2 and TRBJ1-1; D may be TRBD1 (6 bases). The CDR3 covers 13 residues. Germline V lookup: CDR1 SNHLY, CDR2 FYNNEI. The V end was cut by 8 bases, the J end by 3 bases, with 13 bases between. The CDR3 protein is CASGGGDYTEAFF. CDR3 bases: TGTGCCAGCGGGGGGGGCGACTACACTGAAGCTTTCTTT.